These T cell receptor beta chains were read from a single sample in a study of cytomegalovirus exposure and HLA in healthy donors. Only in-frame clones appear in the TCRdb table, and some are missing; sequencing was by immunoSEQ multiplex PCR. Of about 160,000 clones in the sample, 75% to 80% were seen once. The sequencing sample was made of PBMCs. The receptors derive from a woman between 50 and 59 years old in good health and CMV-seropositive. The CDR3 runs from the conserved cysteine through the conserved F or W. A D gene is named only where the DNA matches it firmly. Not every row has a clone size; where given, it reads once, few, many or a size class.

D gene	J gene	clone size	V gene	CDR3 DNA	CDR3 protein
NA	TRBJ1-2	NA	TRBV27	TGTGCCAGCAGATCCAGTGGGCAGGGAGGGAATGGCTACACCTTC	CASRSSGQGGNGYTF
NA	TRBJ1-5	NA	TRBV27	TGTGCCAGCAGTTTCAAGGGAGAATGGAATCAGCCCCAGCATTTT	CASSFKGEWNQPQHF
TRBD2	TRBJ2-7	NA	TRBV30	TGTGCCTGGAGTGTAGGAATCCTAGCGGGGGAGGGCGAGCAGTACTTC	CAWSVGILAGEGEQYF
NA	TRBJ1-4	NA	TRBV4-1	TGCGCCAGCAGCCAAGATCTTTGGGGGCAGAGTGAAAAACTGTTTTTT	CASSQDLWGQSEKLFF
NA	TRBJ1-5	NA	TRBV5-1	TGCGCCAGCAGTTCCGCCGGCAGGGGTGACAATCAACCCCAGCATTTT	CASSSAGRGDNQPQHF
TRBD2	TRBJ2-1	NA	TRBV19	TGTGCCAGTACCAAACTAGCGGGAGACAATGAGCAGTTCTTC	CASTKLAGDNEQFF
NA	TRBJ2-1	once	TRBV2	TGTGCCAGCAGCTTAGTGTACAATGAGCAGTTCTTC	CASSLVYNEQFF
TRBD2	TRBJ2-1	once	TRBV2	TGTGCCAGCAAAGGCGGGAGCTACAATGAGCAGTTCTTC	CASKGGSYNEQFF
NA	TRBJ1-1	few	TRBV10-3	TGTGCCACATATCGGGGGTTAGGCACTGAAGCTTTCTTT	CATYRGLGTEAFF
TRBD1	TRBJ2-1	NA	TRBV6-5	TGTGCCAGCAGTTACGTAACAGGGGCTAATGAGCAGTTCTTC	CASSYVTGANEQFF
TRBD1	TRBJ2-5	NA	TRBV5-6	TGTGCCAGCAGCCTGGACAGGGGTGTACGGGAGACCCAGTACTTC	CASSLDRGVRETQYF
NA	TRBJ2-6	NA	TRBV27	TGTGCCAGCAGTTTATCGGTGGTGGGCGTCTCTGGGGCCAACGTCCTGACTTTC	CASSLSVVGVSGANVLTF
NA	TRBJ2-5	NA	TRBV7-9	TGTGCCAGCAGCTTATTCGTGGGGGCCCAAGAGACCCAGTACTTC	CASSLFVGAQETQYF
TRBD2	TRBJ2-1	NA	TRBV9	TGTGCCAGCACTGAGGGACTAGCGGACAATGAGCAGTTCTTC	CASTEGLADNEQFF
NA	TRBJ1-6	few	TRBV7-2	TGTGCCAGCAGCCCTAGAGCGGATAATTCACCCCTCCACTTT	CASSPRADNSPLHF
NA	TRBJ1-6	NA	TRBV10-1	TGCGCCAGCAGTGAGTCGCGGGGTTCACCCCTCCACTTT	CASSESRGSPLHF
NA	TRBJ1-2	few	TRBV11-2	TGTGCCAGCAGCTCGGACACGTATGGCTACACCTTC	CASSSDTYGYTF